This T cell receptor (beta chain) was identified in a study of CD8 T cells in Susac syndrome. The authors sequenced TCR beta from blood CD8+ and CD4+ T cells. When the RNA was reverse transcribed, random hexamers were used with an input of 0.5 to 1 ug. The TCR beta CDR3 was amplified by immunoSEQ multiplex PCR across 54 Vbeta, 13 Jbeta. From the immunoSEQ multiplex PCR reads, TCRdb called clonotypes with MiXCR, one entry per CDR3 protein. Of a few hundred thousand distinct CDR3 sequences detected, 95% appear once; the ten largest clones hold 0.095%. The V gene's germline CDR1 is DFQATT and CDR2 SNEGSKA (reference sequence). The V end lost 5 bases, the J end lost 2 bases, and 19 bases lay between the germline ends. CDR3 size: 15 residues.

The sequenced material came from CD4+ T cells from PBMCs. The chain joins TRBV20-1 to TRBJ2-7; D uncertain. This TCR was recovered from a human donor with multiple sclerosis. In DNA form, the CDR3 reads TGCAGTGCTTGCGACCGAGGAGCGTACCCCTACGAGCAGTACTTC. Translating it yields CSACDRGAYPYEQYF.